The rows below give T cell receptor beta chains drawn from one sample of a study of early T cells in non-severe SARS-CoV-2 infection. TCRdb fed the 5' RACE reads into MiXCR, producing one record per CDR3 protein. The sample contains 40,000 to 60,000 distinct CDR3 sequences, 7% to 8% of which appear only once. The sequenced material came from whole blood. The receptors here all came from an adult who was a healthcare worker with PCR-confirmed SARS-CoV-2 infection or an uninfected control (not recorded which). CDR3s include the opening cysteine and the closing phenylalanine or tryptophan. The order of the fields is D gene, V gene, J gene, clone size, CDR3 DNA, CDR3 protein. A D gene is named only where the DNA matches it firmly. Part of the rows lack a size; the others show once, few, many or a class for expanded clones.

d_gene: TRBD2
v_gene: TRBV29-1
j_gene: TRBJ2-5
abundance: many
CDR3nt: TGCAGCGTTATGAGCGGGAGAGAGACCCAGTACTTC
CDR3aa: CSVMSGRETQYF

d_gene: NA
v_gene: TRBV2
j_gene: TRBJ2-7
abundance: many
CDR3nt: TGTGCCAGCAGTGATCTGTCAGGTACCTACGAGCAGTACTTC
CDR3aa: CASSDLSGTYEQYF

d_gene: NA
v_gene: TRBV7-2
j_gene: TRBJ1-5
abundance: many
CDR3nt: TGTGCCAGCAGCTTAGAGGGAATGAAGCCCCAGCATTTT
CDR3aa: CASSLEGMKPQHF

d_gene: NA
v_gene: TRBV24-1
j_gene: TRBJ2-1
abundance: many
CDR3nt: TGTGCCAGCCGCAGGGACAATGAGCAGTTCTTC
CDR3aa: CASRRDNEQFF

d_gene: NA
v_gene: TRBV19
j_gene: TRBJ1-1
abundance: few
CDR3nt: TGTGCCAGTAGTATAGATGAGGGCAGATTGAACACTGAAGCTTTCTTT
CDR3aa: CASSIDEGRLNTEAFF

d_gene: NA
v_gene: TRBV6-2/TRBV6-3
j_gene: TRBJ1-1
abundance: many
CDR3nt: TGTGCCAGCAGGAAGCAAGGAGGGGGGACAGCTTTCTTT
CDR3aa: CASRKQGGGTAFF

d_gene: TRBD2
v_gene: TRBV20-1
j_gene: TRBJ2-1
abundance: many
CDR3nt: TGCAGTGCTAGACGGACTAGCGGGGGACTCTCCTACAATGAGCAGTTCTTC
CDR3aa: CSARRTSGGLSYNEQFF

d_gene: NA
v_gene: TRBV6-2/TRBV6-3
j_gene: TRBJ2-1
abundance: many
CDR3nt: TGTGCCAGCACTCGGACAGCACCTTACAATGAGCAGTTCTTC
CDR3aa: CASTRTAPYNEQFF

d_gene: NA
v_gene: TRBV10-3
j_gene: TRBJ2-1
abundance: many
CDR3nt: TGTGCCATCAGTGATCCCAGGGCCGCTAACAATGAGCAGTTCTTC
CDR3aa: CAISDPRAANNEQFF

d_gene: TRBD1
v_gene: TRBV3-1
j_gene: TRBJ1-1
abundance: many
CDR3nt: TGTGCCAGCAGCCTATCGGGACAGGGAGCCTCGGATGATGCTTTCTTT
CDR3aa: CASSLSGQGASDDAFF

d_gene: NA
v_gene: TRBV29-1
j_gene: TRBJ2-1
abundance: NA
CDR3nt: TGCAGCGTTCTTAACAATGAGCAGTTCTTC
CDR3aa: CSVLNNEQFF